One and the same sample provided the 4 T cell receptor beta chains below, sequenced in a study of cytomegalovirus exposure and HLA in healthy donors. The primer mix had 60 Vbeta and 13 Jbeta primers. The method was immunoSEQ multiplex PCR; TCRdb's version includes in-frame clones alone and lacks a portion of them. The sample holds about 55,000 clones, roughly 74% seen once. The source material was PBMCs. The receptors were sampled from a female donor in good health and CMV-seronegative.

The V and J genes are TRBV4-2 and TRBJ1-6; D gene unclear. The germline CDR1 and CDR2 sequences are LGHNA and YNFKEQ. CDR3 length: 14 residues. V lost 0 bases, J lost 10 bases, and 10 bases lay in between. Here the CDR3 reads CASSQEPARSPLHF. The CDR3 nucleotides read TGTGCCAGCAGCCAAGAACCGGCGAGGTCACCCCTCCACTTT.

The rearrangement links TRBV30 to TRBJ2-7; 7 positions match TRBD2. The trim removed 1 base at V and 10 bases at J, leaving 13 bases unmatched. The CDR3 consists of 14 residues. Germline assignment: CDR1 GTSNPN and CDR2 SVGIG (reference sequence). The CDR3 region is CAWSGGGSRTAQYF. The CDR3 nucleotides read TGTGCCTGGAGTGGGGGAGGGTCCCGGACTGCTCAGTACTTC.

The chain joins TRBV7-3 to TRBJ2-3, with D possibly being TRBD2 (7 bases). Trimming cost V 5 bases and J 4 bases, with 19 bases left between them. Germline lookup yields CDR1 SGHTA and CDR2 FQGTGA. The CDR3 totals 16 residues. CDR3 in DNA: TGTGCCAGCAGCCAAGGGGGGGGCCTAAGAGCAGATACGCAGTATTTT. Translated: CASSQGGGLRADTQYF.

The chain couples TRBV6-6 to TRBJ2-5; 8 bases align to TRBD1. The J segment lost 5 bases and the V segment lost 5 bases, leaving 1 base of the junction unmatched. The germline CDR1 and CDR2 sequences are MNHNY and SVGAGI (reference sequence). CDR3 length equals 12 residues. CDR3 DNA: TGTGCCAGCAGTACAGGGGGGGAGACCCAGTACTTC. Translation: CASSTGGETQYF.